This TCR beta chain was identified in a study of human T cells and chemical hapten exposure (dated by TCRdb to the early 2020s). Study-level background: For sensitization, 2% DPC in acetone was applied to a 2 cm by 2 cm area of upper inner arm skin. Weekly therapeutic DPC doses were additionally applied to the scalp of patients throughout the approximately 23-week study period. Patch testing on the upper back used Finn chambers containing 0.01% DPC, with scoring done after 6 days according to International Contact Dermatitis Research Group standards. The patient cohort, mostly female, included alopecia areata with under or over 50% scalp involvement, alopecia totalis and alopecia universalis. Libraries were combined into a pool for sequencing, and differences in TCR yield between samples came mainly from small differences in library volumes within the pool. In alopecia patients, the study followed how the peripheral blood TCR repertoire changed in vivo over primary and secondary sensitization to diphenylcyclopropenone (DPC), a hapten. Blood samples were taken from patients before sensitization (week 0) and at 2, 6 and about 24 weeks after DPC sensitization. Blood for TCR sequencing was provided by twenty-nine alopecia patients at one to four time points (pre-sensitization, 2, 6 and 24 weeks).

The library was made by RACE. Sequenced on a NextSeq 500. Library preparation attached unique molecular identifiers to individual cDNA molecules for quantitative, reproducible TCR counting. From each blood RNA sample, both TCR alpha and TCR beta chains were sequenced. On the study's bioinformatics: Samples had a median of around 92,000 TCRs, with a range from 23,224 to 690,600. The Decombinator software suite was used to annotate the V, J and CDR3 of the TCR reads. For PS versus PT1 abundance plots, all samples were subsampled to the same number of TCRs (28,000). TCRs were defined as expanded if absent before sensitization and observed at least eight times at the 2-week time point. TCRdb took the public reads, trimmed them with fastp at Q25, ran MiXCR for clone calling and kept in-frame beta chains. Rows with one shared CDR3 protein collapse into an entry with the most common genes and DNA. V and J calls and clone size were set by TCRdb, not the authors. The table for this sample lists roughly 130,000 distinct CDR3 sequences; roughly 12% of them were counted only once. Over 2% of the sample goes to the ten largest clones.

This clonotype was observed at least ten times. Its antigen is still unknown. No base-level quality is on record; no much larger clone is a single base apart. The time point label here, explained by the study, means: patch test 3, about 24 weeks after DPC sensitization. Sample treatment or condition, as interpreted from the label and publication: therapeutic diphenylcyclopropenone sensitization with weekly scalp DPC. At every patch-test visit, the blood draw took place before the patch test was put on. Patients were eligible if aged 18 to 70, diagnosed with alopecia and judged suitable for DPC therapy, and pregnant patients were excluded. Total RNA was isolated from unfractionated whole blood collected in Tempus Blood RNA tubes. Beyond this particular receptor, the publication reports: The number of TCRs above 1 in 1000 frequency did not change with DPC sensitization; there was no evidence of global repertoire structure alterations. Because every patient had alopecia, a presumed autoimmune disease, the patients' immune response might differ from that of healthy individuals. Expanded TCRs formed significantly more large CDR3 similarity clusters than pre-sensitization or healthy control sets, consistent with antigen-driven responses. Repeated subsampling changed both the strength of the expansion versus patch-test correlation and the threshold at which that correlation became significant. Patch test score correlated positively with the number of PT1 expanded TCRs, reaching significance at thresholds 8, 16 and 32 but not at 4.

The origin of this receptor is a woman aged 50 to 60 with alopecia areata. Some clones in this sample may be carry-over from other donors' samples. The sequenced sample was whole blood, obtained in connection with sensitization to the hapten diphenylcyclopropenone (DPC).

The DNA sequence is TGTGCCAGCAGTTACTCTACTCCCAGGGGTGAAGCTTTCTTT. It translates as CASSYSTPRGEAFF. The chain is made from TRBV6-5 and TRBJ1-1; a tentative D match to TRBD1 spans 6 bases. The germline V gene supplies CDR1 MNHEY and CDR2 SVGAGI. The CDR3 starts with the cysteine, ends with the phenylalanine, and has 14 residues. This entry keeps only the CDR3 DNA: 42 bases, framed from base 1. Trimming costs V 0 bases and J 7 bases, and their ends lie 12 bases apart.